This entry concerns a single T cell receptor beta chain. The source of the sample is a study of blood T cell repertoires in COVID-19. Study-level information: The samples span acute and convalescent COVID-19 from the United States, Italy and Spain. T cells, B-cell-depleted T cells, or PBMCs provided the cDNA or gDNA that served as material.

Per the original methods: The assay estimated nucleated cells by amplifying reference gene primers. TCRdb's copy holds only in-frame clones and misses some; the assay was immunoSEQ multiplex PCR. V and J calls and clone size come straight from that table; D and trimming were deduced from the DNA. Of about 73,000 clones in the sample, around 81% were seen once. The V gene end was trimmed by 6 bases and the J gene end by 5 bases; junction bases not matched to a gene: 11. Germline V gives CDR1 LNHDA, CDR2 SQIVND (reference sequence). The CDR3 is made up of 15 amino acids. This sequence was found in a human donor in a cohort sampled during active COVID-19. The sequencing input was peripheral blood. V gene TRBV19 combines with J gene TRBJ2-5; 8 bases agree with TRBD2. Written as DNA, the CDR3 is TGTGCCAGTAGCCCCCCTCGCGGGGGGTTGGAGACCCAGTACTTC. Protein: CASSPPRGGLETQYF.